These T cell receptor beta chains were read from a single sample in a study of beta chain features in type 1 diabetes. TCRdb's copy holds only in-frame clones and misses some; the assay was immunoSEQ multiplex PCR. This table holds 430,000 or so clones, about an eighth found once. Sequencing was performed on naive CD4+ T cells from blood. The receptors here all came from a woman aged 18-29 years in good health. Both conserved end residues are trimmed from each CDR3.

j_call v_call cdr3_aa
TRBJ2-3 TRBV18 ASLFSRQDTQY
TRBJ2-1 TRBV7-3 ASRVPGANNEQF
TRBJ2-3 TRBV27 ASSLQGGAQY
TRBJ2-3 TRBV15 ATGERRTDTQY
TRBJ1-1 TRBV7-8 ASSLVRVNTEAF
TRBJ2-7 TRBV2 ASRALADPAEQY
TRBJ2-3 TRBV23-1 ASSQEGALSITDTQY
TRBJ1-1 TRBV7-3 ASSSQGNTEAF
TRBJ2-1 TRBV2 ASSPYNEQF
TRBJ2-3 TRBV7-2 ASSLLMGSDTQY
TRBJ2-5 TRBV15 ATSRDAIRSAQETQY
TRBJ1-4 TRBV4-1 ASSPGQGDPTNEKLF
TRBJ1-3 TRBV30 AWSDLGGNTIY
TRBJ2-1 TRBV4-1 ASSQRRNNEQF
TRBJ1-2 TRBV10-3 AISSDMTDGGYT
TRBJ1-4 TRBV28 ASRGRVEKLF
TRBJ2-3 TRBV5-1 ASSLAGRGSADTQY
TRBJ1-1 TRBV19 ASSTTAEAF
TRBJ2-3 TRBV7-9 ASAIDQGTGGTDTQY
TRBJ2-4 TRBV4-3 ASSQDSQQGRNIQY
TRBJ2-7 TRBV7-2 ASSPGRGAGPTNEQY
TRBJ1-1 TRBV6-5 ASSPELGNTEAF
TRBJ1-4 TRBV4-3 ASSNKAREEKLF
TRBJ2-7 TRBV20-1 SARALYEQY
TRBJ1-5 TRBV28 ASSLPPGKGAGYQPQH
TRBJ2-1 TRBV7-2 ASSSRGQWGYNEQF
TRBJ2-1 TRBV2 ASSESPLVRGNEQF
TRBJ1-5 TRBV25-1 ASSEGRNQPQH
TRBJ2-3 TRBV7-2 ASSITSGGAHADTQY
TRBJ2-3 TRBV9 ASSVGNTDTQY
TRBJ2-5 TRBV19 ASSIGTSGLQETQY
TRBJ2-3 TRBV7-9 ASRSGVDTQY
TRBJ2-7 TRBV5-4 ASSLGGPYEQY
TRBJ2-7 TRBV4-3 ASSQILGGETTAQY
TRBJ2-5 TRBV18 ASSLRQETQY
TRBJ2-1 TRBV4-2 ASSPGGLVINEQF
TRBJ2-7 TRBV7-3 ASSLGTAYEQY
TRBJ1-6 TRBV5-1 ASSLGQANSPLH
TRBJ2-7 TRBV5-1 ASAGQDYEQY
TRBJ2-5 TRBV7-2 ASSSGRSETQY
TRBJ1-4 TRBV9 ASSVGGFQGLEKLF
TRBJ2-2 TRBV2 ASSLGLAGTGELF
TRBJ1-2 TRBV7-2 ASSSSVLAQWPNYGYT
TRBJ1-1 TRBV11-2 ASSPVRYTALNTEAF
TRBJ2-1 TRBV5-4 ASSLGGLNNEQF
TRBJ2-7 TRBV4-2 ASSPAASSYEQY
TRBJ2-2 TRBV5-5 ASSPTGSAGELF
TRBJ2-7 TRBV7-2 ASSLGRDPPYEQY
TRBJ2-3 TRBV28 ASSSPGTDTQY
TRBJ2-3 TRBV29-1 SDNHGDTQY
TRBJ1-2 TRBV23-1 ASRPGADYGYT
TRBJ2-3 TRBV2 ASSEGLAGGDTQY
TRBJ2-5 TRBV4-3 ASSQDLTQETQY
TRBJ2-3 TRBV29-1 SGGLGSTDTQY